This record covers a single T cell receptor (beta chain). The data originate from a study of brain T cells in children with intractable seizures. Time point given: blood from clinic visit 5 months post-surgery; TSC patient then seizure free. TCRdb's copy holds only in-frame clones and misses some; the assay was immunoSEQ multiplex PCR. This sample has about 340,000 clones, with nearly 95% found just once. There are 14 residues in the CDR3. Trimming cost V 3 bases and J 8 bases; bases outside gene matches: 6. Germline V gene lookup returns CDR1 DFQATT and CDR2 SNEGSKA (reference sequence). The sequenced sample was peripheral blood, obtained more than 4 months after surgery. This clonotype was obtained from a boy younger than two with tuberous sclerosis and intractable seizures. V is TRBV20-1 and J is TRBJ2-1, with 11 bases lining up with TRBD1. The CDR3 region is CSASRGTGGDEQFF. In DNA form, the CDR3 reads TGCAGTGCTAGTCGTGGGACAGGGGGAGATGAGCAGTTCTTC.